A selection of T cell receptor beta chains follows, all from one sample in a study of cytomegalovirus exposure and HLA in healthy donors. Method: immunoSEQ multiplex PCR; TCRdb's copy keeps in-frame clones and lacks some. The repertoire has about 170,000 clones, roughly nine tenths of them found once; the top ten carry 5% to 7%. The sample consisted of PBMCs. These TCRs come from a woman younger than 45 in good health and CMV-seronegative. CDR3s include the opening cysteine and the closing phenylalanine or tryptophan. The order of the fields is J gene, clone size, D gene, V gene, CDR3 protein, CDR3 DNA. A D gene is named only where the DNA matches it firmly. A clone size is listed for some rows: how often the clone was seen (once, few, many), or a class if it is expanded.

>TRBJ2-7|-|-|TRBV4-3
CASSQDRFTRDEQYF
TGCGCCAGCAGCCAAGATCGGTTTACCCGAGACGAGCAGTACTTC
>TRBJ2-7|-|TRBD1|TRBV5-4
CASSSDRGRAYEQYF
TGTGCCAGCAGCTCAGACAGGGGGAGAGCCTACGAGCAGTACTTC
>TRBJ1-2|-|TRBD1|TRBV30
CAWTKGTGYPLIYGYTF
TGTGCCTGGACGAAAGGGACAGGTTACCCCCTGATCTATGGCTACACCTTC
>TRBJ2-1|-|-|TRBV30
CAWSVGAVTREQFF
TGTGCCTGGAGTGTAGGCGCTGTCACGAGAGAGCAGTTCTTC
>TRBJ2-5|-|TRBD2|TRBV2
CASSERSGRYQETQYF
TGTGCCAGCAGTGAAAGGAGCGGGAGGTACCAAGAGACCCAGTACTTC
>TRBJ1-4|-|TRBD1|TRBV30
CAWRTRGREEKLFF
TGTGCCTGGAGGACCAGGGGGAGGGAGGAAAAACTGTTTTTT
>TRBJ2-3|-|TRBD2|TRBV5-6
CASSSNSGSFSTDTQYF
TGTGCCAGCAGCTCGAATAGCGGGAGCTTTAGCACAGATACGCAGTATTTT
>TRBJ2-1|-|-|TRBV19
CASSWRGDNEQFF
TGTGCCAGTAGTTGGAGGGGGGACAATGAGCAGTTCTTC
>TRBJ1-2|-|TRBD1|TRBV7-2
CASSLGTGSYGYTF
TGTGCCAGCAGCTTAGGGACAGGGAGCTATGGCTACACCTTC
>TRBJ2-7|-|TRBD2|TRBV29-1
CSVIGLAGGAPYEQYF
TGCAGCGTCATAGGACTAGCGGGAGGAGCACCCTACGAGCAGTACTTC
>TRBJ1-2|-|-|TRBV7-2
CASSPDVLRSYGYTF
TGTGCCAGCAGCCCCGACGTCCTCAGATCCTATGGCTACACCTTC
>TRBJ2-7|-|-|TRBV4-1
CASSQVGGINEQYF
TGCGCCAGCAGCCAAGTGGGGGGCATTAACGAGCAGTACTTC
>TRBJ1-5|-|TRBD1|TRBV19
CATRDSLYSNQPQHF
TGTGCCACCCGGGACAGTTTATATAGCAATCAGCCCCAGCATTTT
>TRBJ2-1|-|TRBD2|TRBV2
CASSGVAGSYNEQFF
TGTGCCAGCAGTGGGGTAGCGGGATCCTACAATGAGCAGTTCTTC
>TRBJ2-7|-|-|TRBV28
CASSFGQAYEQYF
TGTGCCAGCAGTTTTGGACAAGCCTACGAGCAGTACTTC
>TRBJ1-1|-|TRBD1|TRBV5-6
CASSSGQGVRNTEAFF
TGTGCCAGCAGCTCCGGACAGGGGGTAAGGAACACTGAAGCTTTCTTT
>TRBJ1-4|-|-|TRBV18
CASSQLDGTTNEKLFF
TGTGCCAGCTCACAACTGGACGGTACAACTAATGAAAAACTGTTTTTT
>TRBJ1-3|-|-|TRBV7-2
CASSGVDRDYGNTIYF
TGTGCCAGCAGCGGAGTTGACAGAGACTATGGAAACACCATATATTTT
>TRBJ2-7|-|TRBD1|TRBV6-1
CASSEDRGTAKQYF
TGTGCCAGCAGTGAAGACAGGGGCACTGCCAAGCAGTACTTC
>TRBJ2-7|-|TRBD1|TRBV28
CASSGQGGAYEQYF
TGTGCCAGCAGCGGACAGGGGGGAGCCTACGAGCAGTACTTC
>TRBJ2-7|-|-|TRBV7-2
CASSFDRYEQYF
TGTGCCAGCAGCTTCGACAGGTACGAGCAGTACTTC
>TRBJ1-5|-|-|TRBV27
CASSLERGGNQPQHF
TGTGCCAGCAGTTTAGAGAGAGGCGGCAATCAGCCCCAGCATTTT
>TRBJ1-2|-|-|TRBV5-6
CASSLVGQRKVNYGYTF
TGTGCCAGCAGCTTAGTCGGACAGAGAAAAGTAAACTATGGCTACACCTTC
>TRBJ1-5|-|-|TRBV5-6
CASSLWNSNQPQHF
TGTGCCAGCAGCTTGTGGAATAGCAATCAGCCCCAGCATTTT
>TRBJ2-2|-|TRBD1|TRBV6-1
CASSRDRGASGELFF
TGTGCCAGCAGTCGCGACAGGGGAGCTTCCGGGGAGCTGTTTTTT
>TRBJ2-1|-|TRBD2|TRBV7-8
CASSPRAGGPYEQFF
TGTGCCAGCAGCCCACGAGCGGGAGGGCCCTATGAGCAGTTCTTC
>TRBJ2-1|-|TRBD2|TRBV5-1
CASSLVGGRDNEQFF
TGCGCCAGCAGCTTGGTAGGCGGGAGAGACAATGAGCAGTTCTTC
>TRBJ1-5|few|-|TRBV2
CASSDNMSNQPQHF
TGTGCCAGCAGTGATAATATGAGCAATCAGCCCCAGCATTTT
>TRBJ2-7|once|TRBD2|TRBV5-4
CASSPPPSGSMYEQYF
TGTGCCAGCAGCCCTCCCCCTAGCGGGAGTATGTACGAGCAGTACTTC
>TRBJ1-2|-|TRBD1|TRBV6-5
CASSFTGVNGYTF
TGTGCCAGCAGCTTCACAGGGGTCAATGGCTACACCTTC
>TRBJ2-1|-|-|TRBV7-9
CASSAWTGYNEQFF
TGTGCCAGCAGCGCCTGGACTGGATACAATGAGCAGTTCTTC
>TRBJ2-7|-|TRBD2|TRBV6-1
CASSDPGTSIHEQYF
TGTGCCAGCAGTGATCCCGGGACTAGCATCCACGAGCAGTACTTC
>TRBJ2-7|-|-|TRBV9
CASSVGGVAGEQYF
TGTGCCAGCAGTGTCGGAGGAGTCGCTGGCGAGCAGTACTTC
>TRBJ2-2|-|-|TRBV5-6
CASSSLPGELFF
TGTGCCAGCAGCTCCTTACCCGGGGAGCTGTTTTTT
>TRBJ1-5|-|-|TRBV9
CASSVSLTDSNQPQHF
TGTGCCAGCAGCGTATCCCTCACAGATAGCAATCAGCCCCAGCATTTT
>TRBJ2-1|-|TRBD1|TRBV7-8
CASSPRTGGGSSNEQFF
TGTGCCAGCAGCCCCAGGACAGGGGGAGGGTCGAGCAATGAGCAGTTCTTC
>TRBJ2-1|-|-|TRBV11-1
CASSLVSGGGNEQFF
TGTGCCAGCAGCTTAGTTAGCGGAGGAGGCAATGAGCAGTTCTTC
>TRBJ1-3|-|-|TRBV20-1
CSASGRDTIYF
TGCAGTGCTTCGGGACGTGACACCATATATTTT
>TRBJ2-1|-|-|TRBV9
CASSVVDGAYNEQFF
TGTGCCAGCAGCGTAGTGGACGGGGCCTACAATGAGCAGTTCTTC
>TRBJ2-7|-|-|TRBV29-1
CSAVAGLPSYEQYF
TGCAGCGCTGTGGCCGGACTACCTTCCTACGAGCAGTACTTC
>TRBJ2-7|once|TRBD1|TRBV28
CASSFGTGAYEQYF
TGTGCCAGCAGTTTCGGGACAGGGGCCTACGAGCAGTACTTC
>TRBJ2-7|many|TRBD2|TRBV4-3
CASSQDIGGAVDEQYF
TGCGCCAGCAGCCAAGATATCGGGGGGGCGGTCGACGAGCAGTACTTC
>TRBJ1-2|-|TRBD1|TRBV30
CAWAGTGVGYTF
TGTGCCTGGGCCGGGACAGGGGTTGGCTACACCTTC
>TRBJ2-5|-|TRBD1|TRBV6-1
CASSEGWDRADF
TGTGCCAGCAGTGAAGGTTGGGACAGGGCTGACTTC
>TRBJ2-7|-|-|TRBV11-2
CASSFGTYEQYF
TGTGCCAGCAGCTTCGGGACCTACGAGCAGTACTTC
>TRBJ1-4|once|-|TRBV19
CASKPVHGTTNEKLFF
TGTGCCAGTAAACCCGTCCACGGGACGACTAATGAAAAACTGTTTTTT
>TRBJ1-6|-|TRBD1|TRBV7-2
CASSVSRGRDWNSPLHF
TGTGCCAGCAGCGTTAGCAGGGGGCGCGATTGGAATTCACCCCTCCACTTT
>TRBJ1-1|-|-|TRBV5-1
CASRGRRGKGMVDTEAFF
TGCGCCAGCAGGGGGCGGAGAGGGAAGGGAATGGTGGACACTGAAGCTTTCTTT
>TRBJ1-5|-|-|TRBV5-6
CASSRGQGGRNQPQHF
TGTGCCAGCAGCCGGGGGCAGGGCGGGCGCAATCAGCCCCAGCATTTT
>TRBJ2-1|-|TRBD1|TRBV29-1
CSVDQGQGRRSEQFF
TGCAGCGTTGATCAGGGACAGGGTCGGCGAAGTGAGCAGTTCTTC
>TRBJ2-7|-|-|TRBV6-1
CAGRTAPYEQYF
TGTGCCGGACGGACAGCCCCCTACGAGCAGTACTTC
>TRBJ2-1|-|TRBD1|TRBV5-4
CASSLGDRGSYNEQFF
TGTGCCAGCAGCCTCGGAGACAGGGGCTCCTACAATGAGCAGTTCTTC
>TRBJ2-2|once|-|TRBV13
CASSLRPQGAGELFF
TGTGCCAGCAGCTTAAGGCCTCAGGGAGCCGGGGAGCTGTTTTTT
>TRBJ2-3|once|TRBD1|TRBV4-3
CASSPGQGATDTQYF
TGCGCCAGCAGCCCGGGACAGGGGGCTACAGATACGCAGTATTTT
>TRBJ1-1|-|-|TRBV9
CASSVVFRMNTEAFF
TGTGCCAGCAGCGTAGTCTTTCGGATGAACACTGAAGCTTTCTTT